Sequencing of this T cell receptor beta chain was carried out in a study of control samples from healthy donors and cancer patients. This CDR3 region has 14 residues. The ends were cut back, 6 bases at V and 5 bases at J, with 11 bases in the middle. Per germline, CDR1 MNHEY and CDR2 SVGAGI. TCRdb's copy holds only in-frame clones and misses some; the assay was immunoSEQ multiplex PCR. The sample carries roughly 160,000 clones, 90% to 95% recorded once. Sequenced sample: PBMCs. The clonotype was recovered from a man between 60 and 70 years old with colorectal cancer. This chain uses TRBV6-5 with TRBJ1-6; maybe TRBD1 (6 bases). The CDR3 sequence: CASRPTGDNSPLHF. The CDR3, as DNA: TGTGCCAGCAGACCGACAGGAGATAATTCACCCCTCCACTTT.